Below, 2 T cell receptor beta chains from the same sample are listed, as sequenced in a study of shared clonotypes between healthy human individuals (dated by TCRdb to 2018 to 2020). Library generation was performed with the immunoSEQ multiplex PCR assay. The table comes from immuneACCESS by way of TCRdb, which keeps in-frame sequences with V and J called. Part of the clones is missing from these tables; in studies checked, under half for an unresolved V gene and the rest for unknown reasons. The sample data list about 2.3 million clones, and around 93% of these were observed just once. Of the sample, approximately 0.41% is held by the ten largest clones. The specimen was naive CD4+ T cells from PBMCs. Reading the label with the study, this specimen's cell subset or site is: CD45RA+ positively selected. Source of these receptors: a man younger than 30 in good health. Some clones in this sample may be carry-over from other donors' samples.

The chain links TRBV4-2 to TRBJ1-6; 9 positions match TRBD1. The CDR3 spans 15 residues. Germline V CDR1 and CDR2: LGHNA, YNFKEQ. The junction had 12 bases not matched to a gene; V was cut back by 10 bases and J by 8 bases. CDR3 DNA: TGTGCCACCAAACGATCGGGACAGGGAGATTCACCCCTCCACTTT. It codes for CATKRSGQGDSPLHF.

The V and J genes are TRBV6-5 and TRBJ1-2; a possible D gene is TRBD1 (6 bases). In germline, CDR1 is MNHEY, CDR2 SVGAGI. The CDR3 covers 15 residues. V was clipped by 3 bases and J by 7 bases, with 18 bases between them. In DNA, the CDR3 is TGTGCCAGCAGTTATGAGGGGGGCGGACTTGGTGGCTACACCTTC. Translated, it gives CASSYEGGGLGGYTF.